The clone carrying this T cell receptor beta chain was seen at least ten times. TCRdb ran MiXCR on the 5' RACE reads and lists one entry per CDR3 protein. The table shows 450,000 or so distinct CDR3 sequences, with around a sixth occurring only once. The sample belongs to a study of identical twins. The CDR3 is made up of 14 amino acids. Germline CDR1 SGHRS, CDR2 YFSETQ. With V trimmed by 5 bases and J by 15 bases, 10 bases remained unmatched. V and J are TRBV5-1 and TRBJ2-1; 14 positions agree with TRBD2. Sequencing was carried out using naive T cells sorted from blood. This TCR was sampled from a man between 50 and 59 years old in good health. In nucleotides, the CDR3 is TGCGCCAGCAGGCTGTCCGGGACTAGCGGGGGCCTGTTCTTC. It translates to CASRLSGTSGGLFF.